These 32 T cell receptor beta chains share one sample of origin, sequenced in a study of blood T cell repertoires in COVID-19. The table came from immunoSEQ multiplex PCR; TCRdb's copy has only in-frame clones and leaves some out. The table lists 130,000 or so clones, 88% of them singletons. The specimen was peripheral blood. The receptor set was obtained from a man aged 60 to 69 with active or convalescent COVID-19.

This chain uses TRBV15 with TRBJ2-2, with no clear D. CDR3 size: 14 residues. Germline CDR1 and CDR2: LNHNV and YYDKDF (reference sequence). The V end lost 5 bases, the J end lost 3 bases, and 10 bases lay between the germline ends. The CDR3 spells CATSRDSDTGELFF. The CDR3 nucleotides are TGTGCCACCAGCCGCGACTCAGACACCGGGGAGCTGTTTTTT.

Only one count was recorded for this clone. In DNA form, the CDR3 reads TGTGCCAGCAGTCAACCGGGACTAGCGGGAGGCAACCAAGAGACCCAGTACTTC. Amino acid sequence: CASSQPGLAGGNQETQYF. The chain recombines TRBV6-6 with TRBJ2-5; TRBD2 aligns across 15 bases. The germline CDR1 and CDR2 sequences are MNHNY and SVGAGI (reference sequence). The CDR3 contains 18 residues. The V segment lost 5 bases and the J segment 0 bases; nucleotides outside the gene matches: 7.

This sequence joins TRBV28 and TRBJ2-5, with 7 bases aligning to TRBD2. This CDR3 contains 15 residues. The germline V gene has CDR1 MDHEN and CDR2 SYDVKM. V dropped 5 bases and J dropped 2; count of bases not matched to a gene: 8. The CDR3 here is CASSLRTRRQETQYF. The CDR3 coding sequence is TGTGCCAGCAGTCTTAGGACTAGGCGACAAGAGACCCAGTACTTC.

The CDR3 DNA reads TGTGCCACCAGGGTAGGGGAAAGGAGTGAGCAGTTCTTC. Amino acid sequence: CATRVGERSEQFF. The V gene is TRBV24-1, the J gene TRBJ2-1, with D possibly being TRBD1 (5 bases). Trimming removed 7 bases from V and 9 bases from J, with 15 bases in between. The germline V gene encodes CDR1 KGHDR and CDR2 SFDVKD. The CDR3 has 13 residues.

This chain joins TRBV28 and TRBJ1-2; possible D gene TRBD1, 5 bases. This CDR3 has 12 amino acids. Germline V gives CDR1 MDHEN, CDR2 SYDVKM. Trimming cost V 6 bases and J 8 bases, with 13 bases left between them. The CDR3 reads CASRTTAAGYTF. Written as DNA, the CDR3 is TGTGCCAGCAGGACGACAGCCGCGGGCTACACCTTC.

For the CDR3, the DNA is TGTGCCAGCAGTTACTCCAGGGACATCAATGAGCAGTTCTTC. Translating gives CASSYSRDINEQFF. This chain connects TRBV6-6 to TRBJ2-1; maybe TRBD1 (6 bases). The CDR3 spans 14 residues. The V end was cut by 0 bases, the J end by 6 bases, with 9 bases between. Germline lookup yields CDR1 MNHNY and CDR2 SVGAGI (reference sequence).

The rearrangement uses TRBV5-4 and TRBJ2-2; the match to TRBD2 covers 9 bases. V lost 1 base and J lost 2; bases outside the gene matches: 6. Germline CDR1 is SGHNT and CDR2 is YYREEE (reference sequence). CDR3 size: 17 residues. CDR3 in DNA: TGTGCCAGCAGCTTGAGTAGCGGGAGACTAAACACCGGGGAGCTGTTTTTT. This translates into CASSLSSGRLNTGELFF.

The chain couples TRBV14 to TRBJ2-7; maybe TRBD2 (5 bases). V lost 1 base to trimming and J lost 3 bases, with 10 bases between them. The CDR3 spans 14 residues. Germline V gene sequence: CDR1 SGHDN, CDR2 FVKESK. The CDR3 region has the DNA TGTGCCAGCAGCCAAGGCGCAGGAGGCTACGAGCAGTACTTC. Translating it yields CASSQGAGGYEQYF.

The chain links TRBV19 to TRBJ1-1; D not resolved. The CDR3 has 14 amino acids. V was clipped by 0 bases and J by 4 bases, with 9 bases between them. Germline V gene data show CDR1 as LNHDA and CDR2 as SQIVND (reference sequence). CDR3 sequence (DNA): TGTGCCAGTAGTATAGAAGCCAGGTCCACTGAAGCTTTCTTT. It encodes CASSIEARSTEAFF.

This sequence joins TRBV5-1 and TRBJ2-3; 13 bases are a match to TRBD2. Germline V gene data show CDR1 as SGHRS and CDR2 as YFSETQ. CDR3 length: 16 residues. The trim removed 0 bases at V and 7 bases at J, leaving 5 bases unmatched. The CDR3 bases are TGCGCCAGCAGCTTGGCCCTGACTAGCGGGAGGTATACGCAGTATTTT. Translating gives CASSLALTSGRYTQYF.

V is TRBV2 and J is TRBJ2-5; 7 bases fit TRBD2. Per the germline V gene, CDR1 is SNHLY and CDR2 is FYNNEI. Trimming removed 6 bases from V and 4 bases from J; junction bases left unmatched: 8. This CDR3 contains 14 residues. The CDR3 here is CASRSGGGIETQYF. The CDR3 DNA sequence: TGTGCCAGCAGGTCGGGAGGAGGGATAGAGACCCAGTACTTC.

The rearrangement uses TRBV7-2 and TRBJ2-5; D call uncertain. This CDR3 has 14 amino acids. CDR1 is SGHTA, CDR2 FQGNSA, per germline. Between the trimmed V and J ends, which lost 4 bases and 0 bases, there was a span of 9 bases. The CDR3: CASSSDWYQETQYF. DNA of the CDR3: TGTGCCAGCAGCTCAGACTGGTACCAAGAGACCCAGTACTTC.

This rearrangement joins TRBV6-8 to TRBJ2-1; TRBD2 matches 14 bases. The CDR3 loop spans 17 amino acids. Germline V gene lookup returns CDR1 MNHGY and CDR2 SAAAGT. Trimming took 0 bases from V and 9 from J; bases not matched to a gene: 7. The CDR3 DNA sequence: TGTGCCAGCAGTTACTCGAGACTAGCGGGAGGGCCAGGTGAGCAGTTCTTC. This codes for CASSYSRLAGGPGEQFF.

The chain carries TRBV7-9 and TRBJ1-1; TRBD1 matches 8 bases. Germline V CDR1 and CDR2: SEHNR, FQNEAQ (reference sequence). V lost 4 bases to trimming and J lost 2 bases; unmatched junction nucleotides: 6. The CDR3 sequence is 15 residues long. The CDR3 nucleotides read TGTGCCAGCAGCTCACGGACAGGGACTAACACTGAAGCTTTCTTT. Translating gives CASSSRTGTNTEAFF.

The gene calls are TRBV6-1 and TRBJ1-6; D might be TRBD1 (6 bases). Per the germline V gene, CDR1 is MNHNS and CDR2 is SASEGT. CDR3 length equals 13 residues. V was pared by 2 bases and J by 8 bases, with 7 bases between. The DNA of the CDR3 is TGTGCCAGCAGTGAATACAGGGATTCACCCCTCCACTTT. This sequence encodes CASSEYRDSPLHF.

This rearrangement joins TRBV4-2 to TRBJ1-4, with 10 bases fitting TRBD1. CDR1 and CDR2 from the germline V gene are LGHNA and YNFKEQ. This CDR3 region has 16 residues. After removal of 4 bases from V and 2 bases from J, the junction contained 4 bases not matched to a gene. DNA for the CDR3: TGTGCCAGCAGCCTTGGACAGGGGGGCACTAATGAAAAACTGTTTTTT. Translating gives CASSLGQGGTNEKLFF.

The V gene is TRBV6-5, the J gene TRBJ1-5, with 7 bases aligning to TRBD1. Germline-derived CDR1 and CDR2 are MNHEY and SVGAGI. The CDR3 extends over 15 amino acids. The V and J ends lost 6 bases and 1 base, in that order; junction bases with no gene match: 6. CDR3 nucleotide sequence: TGTGCCAGCAGGACAGGGTATATGAGCAATCAGCCCCAGCATTTT. It translates to CASRTGYMSNQPQHF.

CDR3 loop: CASRATGVSYEQYF. The CDR3 DNA reads as TGCGCCAGCAGGGCTACAGGGGTTTCTTACGAGCAGTACTTC. The chain carries TRBV10-2 and TRBJ2-7; TRBD1 matches 7 bases. Per germline, CDR1 WSHSY and CDR2 SAAADI. The trim removed 6 bases at V and 4 bases at J, leaving 9 bases unmatched. CDR3 length equals 14 residues.

The chain couples TRBV19 to TRBJ2-1, with 8 bases matching TRBD2. Germline V gene data show CDR1 as LNHDA and CDR2 as SQIVND (reference sequence). The V and J ends lost 1 base and 0 bases, in that order; junction bases with no gene match: 2. The CDR3 is 16 residues long. The CDR3 nucleotides are TGTGCCAGTAGTATAGCCGGGACTAGCTCCTACAATGAGCAGTTCTTC. This codes for CASSIAGTSSYNEQFF. Supplemented by reference TRBV19 and TRBJ2-1, the full variable domain reads DGGITQSPKYLFRKEGQNVTLSCEQNLNHDAMYWYRQDPGQGLRLIYYSQIVNDFQKGDIAEGYSVSREKKESFPLTVTSAQKNPTAFYLCASSIAGTSSYNEQFFGPGTRLTVL.

The chain recombines TRBV4-1 with TRBJ2-5, with 14 bases that match TRBD2. Germline V CDR1 and CDR2: MGHRA, YSYEKL. There are 16 residues in the CDR3. Trimming took 4 bases from V and 3 from J; bases not matched to a gene: 4. The CDR3 bases are TGCGCCAGCAGCCGCCCGGGACTAGCGGGAGAAGAGACCCAGTACTTC. This gives the protein CASSRPGLAGEETQYF.

The chain couples TRBV5-4 to TRBJ2-1, with TRBD2 identical over 8 bases. Looked up from germline, CDR1 is SGHNT and CDR2 is YYREEE (reference sequence). Trimming removed 0 bases from V and 2 bases from J; junction bases left unmatched: 1. The CDR3 length is 15 residues. CDR3 residues: CASSLDGRAYNEQFF. The CDR3 DNA reads as TGTGCCAGCAGCTTGGACGGGAGGGCCTACAATGAGCAGTTCTTC.

Worth noting for this clone: This sample includes further DNA sequences coding for the same CDR3. This chain uses TRBV5-1 with TRBJ2-3; perhaps TRBD1 as D (5 bases). Germline CDR1 and CDR2: SGHRS and YFSETQ. The length of the CDR3 is 14 residues. Trimming shortened V by 1 base and J by 0 bases, and 6 bases separated the two germline ends. The CDR3 is CASSLSGSTDTQYF. The CDR3 nucleotides are TGCGCCAGCAGCTTGTCAGGGAGCACAGATACGCAGTATTTT.

The chain has TRBV29-1 and TRBJ1-2; TRBD1 matches 9 bases. The CDR3 contains 14 residues. Germline V lookup: CDR1 SQVTM, CDR2 ANQGSEA. Trimming removed 7 bases from V and 5 bases from J; junction bases left unmatched: 11. The CDR3 nucleotides are TGCAGCGCTGGTAGGGAACAGGGGGCTTATGGCTACACCTTC. Amino acid sequence: CSAGREQGAYGYTF.

The chain employs TRBV27 and TRBJ2-1; 14 positions agree with TRBD2. V dropped 1 base and J dropped 2; count of bases not matched to a gene: 13. Per the germline V gene, CDR1 is MNHEY and CDR2 is SMNVEV (reference sequence). The CDR3 loop spans 21 amino acids. The CDR3 DNA reads TGTGCCAGCAGTTTATTCCAAGTCCCGGGACTAGCGGGAGAAACCTACAATGAGCAGTTCTTC. Translating it yields CASSLFQVPGLAGETYNEQFF.

This chain joins TRBV15 and TRBJ1-2; 10 bases fit TRBD1. Germline CDR1 LNHNV, CDR2 YYDKDF (reference sequence). The trim removed 1 base at V and 4 bases at J, leaving 3 bases unmatched. CDR3 length: 15 amino acids. The CDR3 region is CATSRGQGAGYGYTF. CDR3 DNA sequence: TGTGCCACCAGCAGAGGACAGGGGGCTGGCTATGGCTACACCTTC.

J is TRBJ1-4 and V is TRBV7-9; TRBD1 aligns across 10 bases. With V trimmed by 5 bases and J by 5 bases, 8 bases remained unmatched. The CDR3 extends over 16 amino acids. Germline-derived CDR1 and CDR2 are SEHNR and FQNEAQ (reference sequence). The CDR3 nucleotides read TGTGCCAGCAGCATAGGACAGGGGGGATCGAATGAAAAACTGTTTTTT. As protein: CASSIGQGGSNEKLFF. The full variable domain, its missing parts supplied by reference TRBV7-9 and TRBJ1-4, is DTGVSQNPRHKITKRGQNVTFRCDPISEHNRLYWYRQTLGQGPEFLTYFQNEAQLEKSRLLSDRFSAERPKGSFSTLEIQRTEQGDSAMYLCASSIGQGGSNEKLFFGSGTQLSVL.

The chain uses TRBV18 and TRBJ2-7; 10 bases map to TRBD1. CDR1 is KGHSH, CDR2 LQKENI, per germline. V trimming: 3 bases; J trimming: 5 bases; junction bases outside the gene matches: 10. This CDR3 spans 16 amino acids. CDR3 in DNA: TGTGCCAGCTCACCCCTCTCGGGACAGGGGATCCACGAGCAGTACTTC. The encoded protein is CASSPLSGQGIHEQYF.

The chain employs TRBV29-1 and TRBJ1-3, with 7 bases that match TRBD1. Unmatched junction bases numbered 5, after V lost 1 base and J lost 2 bases. This CDR3 contains 15 residues. Germline V gene data show CDR1 as SQVTM and CDR2 as ANQGSEA. As DNA, the CDR3 is TGCAGCGTTGAAGGCTCCGGGACAGCTGGAAACACCATATATTTT. Protein product: CSVEGSGTAGNTIYF.

CDR3 DNA sequence: TGTGCCAGCACCCTCTCGTCGGGCAGGGCCCACTCCGAGCAGTACTTC. Its translation: CASTLSSGRAHSEQYF. The V gene is TRBV25-1, the J gene TRBJ2-7, with a possible D match to TRBD1 (5 bases). V lost 7 bases and J 6 bases, leaving 25 bases between the germline ends. The CDR3 loop spans 16 amino acids. Germline values: CDR1 MGHDK, CDR2 SYGVNS.

In its sample, this clone was seen a few times. V and J are TRBV2 and TRBJ1-5; 9 bases agree with TRBD1. The CDR3 spans 16 residues. Germline CDR1 SNHLY, CDR2 FYNNEI. J was trimmed by 5 bases and V by 4 bases; bases with no gene match: 9. As DNA, the CDR3 is TGTGCCAGCAGTGGAGCACAGGGGGCTCGCGATCAGCCCCAGCATTTT. This sequence encodes CASSGAQGARDQPQHF. The full variable domain, with the rest looked up from reference TRBV2 and TRBJ1-5, is EPEVTQTPSHQVTQMGQEVILRCVPISNHLYFYWYRQILGQKVEFLVSFYNNEISEKSEIFDDQFSVERPDGSNFTLKIRSTKLEDSAMYFCASSGAQGARDQPQHFGDGTRLSIL.

The V gene is TRBV28, the J gene TRBJ1-5; the match to TRBD1 covers 8 bases. V shed 2 bases and J 1 base; nucleotides not matched to a gene: 4. CDR1 MDHEN and CDR2 SYDVKM come from the germline V gene. The CDR3 loop spans 16 amino acids. In DNA, the CDR3 is TGTGCCAGCAGTTTAAACAGGGGGATAAGCAATCAGCCCCAGCATTTT. This codes for CASSLNRGISNQPQHF.

V gene TRBV5-6 combines with J gene TRBJ2-7; D is perhaps TRBD1 (5 bases). Between the trimmed V and J ends, which lost 8 bases and 0 bases, there was a span of 15 bases. Germline loops: CDR1 SGHDT, CDR2 YYEEEE. The CDR3 has 14 residues. The CDR3 spells CASGVWGASYEQYF. CDR3 DNA sequence: TGTGCCAGTGGGGTCTGGGGCGCCTCCTACGAGCAGTACTTC. Full variable domain (rest looked up from reference TRBV5-6 and TRBJ2-7): DAGVTQSPTHLIKTRGQQVTLRCSPKSGHDTVSWYQQALGQGPQFIFQYYEEEERQRGNFPDRFSGHQFPNYSSELNVNALLLGDSALYLCASGVWGASYEQYFGPGTRLTVT.